This TCR beta chain was sequenced for a study of cytomegalovirus exposure and HLA in healthy donors. Study overall: Around 79 million unique TCRs, all from HLA-typed donors, were included in an early release of the data.

PCR used 60 Vbeta primers and 13 Jbeta primers. Sequencing was performed with immunoSEQ multiplex PCR; in TCRdb, only in-frame clones are kept and a portion is missing. Of about 150,000 clones listed, approximately 80% are singletons. V was clipped by 3 bases and J by 6 bases; unmatched bases: 7. This CDR3 contains 15 residues. Germline CDR1 is SGHTA and CDR2 is FQGNSA. This chain links TRBV7-2 with TRBJ1-5; 8 bases are a match to TRBD1. The sequence was obtained from a man between 18 and 35 years old in good health and CMV-seronegative. Material for sequencing was PBMCs. The CDR3 region has the DNA TGTGCCAGCAGCTTGGGGCAGGGGGCTGCTCAGCCCCAGCATTTT. Protein sequence: CASSLGQGAAQPQHF.